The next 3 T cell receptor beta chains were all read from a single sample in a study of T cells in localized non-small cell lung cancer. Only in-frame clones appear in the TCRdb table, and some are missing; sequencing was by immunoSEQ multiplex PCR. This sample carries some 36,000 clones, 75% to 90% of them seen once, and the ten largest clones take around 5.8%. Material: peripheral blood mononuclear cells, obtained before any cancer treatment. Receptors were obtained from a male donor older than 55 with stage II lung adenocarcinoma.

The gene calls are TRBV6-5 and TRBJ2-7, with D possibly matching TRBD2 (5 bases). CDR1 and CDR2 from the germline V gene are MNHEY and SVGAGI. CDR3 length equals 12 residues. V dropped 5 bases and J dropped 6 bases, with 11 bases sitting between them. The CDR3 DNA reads TGTGCCAGCAGTACCGGACGGGGCGAGCAGTACTTC. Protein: CASSTGRGEQYF.

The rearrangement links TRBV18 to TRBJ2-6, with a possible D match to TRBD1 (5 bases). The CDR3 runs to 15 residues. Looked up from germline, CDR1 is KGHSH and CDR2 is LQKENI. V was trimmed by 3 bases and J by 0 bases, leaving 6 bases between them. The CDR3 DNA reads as TGTGCCAGCTCACCGGACATCTCTGGGGCCAACGTCCTGACTTTC. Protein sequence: CASSPDISGANVLTF.

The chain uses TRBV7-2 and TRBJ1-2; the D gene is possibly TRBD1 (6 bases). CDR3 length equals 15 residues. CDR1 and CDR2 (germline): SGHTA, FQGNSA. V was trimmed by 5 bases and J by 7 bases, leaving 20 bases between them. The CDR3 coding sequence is TGTGCCAGCAGCCCAAGACAGGATGGGGCCGGTGGCTACACCTTC. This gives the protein CASSPRQDGAGGYTF.